This is a list of T cell receptor beta chains from one sample in a study of T cell responses to AZD1222 COVID-19 vaccine. Libraries were prepared by immunoSEQ multiplex PCR; TCRdb keeps only in-frame clonotypes and omits some of them. The data hold about 110,000 clones, with 86% observed a single time. Sequenced here: peripheral blood, sampled on day 0 of AZD1222 vaccination. The receptor set was obtained from an adult in good health. Each CDR3 is given with its conserved first and last residue. A D gene is named only where the DNA matches it firmly. Clone size appears in some rows only: once, few, many, or a class for an expanded clone.

d_gene	v_gene	j_gene	abundance	CDR3nt	CDR3aa
.	TRBV28	TRBJ1-6	once	TGTGCCAGCAGTTTTAGGCGGGGGGTACGAAGCTCACCCCTCCACTTT	CASSFRRGVRSSPLHF
.	TRBV3-1/TRBV3-2	TRBJ1-5	.	TGTGCCAGCAGCCAAGCAGGGAACAGCAATCAGCCCCAGCATTTT	CASSQAGNSNQPQHF
TRBD1	TRBV7-2	TRBJ1-3	.	TGTGCCAGCAGCTATTCGACAGGGCACGGAAACACCATATATTTT	CASSYSTGHGNTIYF
.	TRBV3-1/TRBV3-2	TRBJ2-7	.	TGTGCCAGCAGCCAAGACTGGGAGCAGTACTTC	CASSQDWEQYF
.	TRBV5-1	TRBJ1-3	.	TGCGCCAGCAGCTTGGACGAAAGGGGGGGAAACACCATATATTTT	CASSLDERGGNTIYF
.	TRBV5-5	TRBJ1-2	.	TGTGCCAGCAGACGGTGGGACGACTATAACTATGGCTACACCTTC	CASRRWDDYNYGYTF
TRBD1	TRBV9	TRBJ1-4	few	TGTGCCAGCAGCGTAGAGGGACAGGGGAATGAAAAACTGTTTTTT	CASSVEGQGNEKLFF
TRBD1	TRBV5-6	TRBJ1-5	.	TGTGCCAGCAGCTTAGGGACCGACAGGGCCTACAATCAGCCCCAGCATTTT	CASSLGTDRAYNQPQHF
.	TRBV4-1	TRBJ1-5	.	TGCGCCAGCAGCCAAGAAGGGGGTTGGAGAAGCAATCAGCCCCAGCATTTT	CASSQEGGWRSNQPQHF
.	TRBV19	TRBJ2-7	.	TGTGCCAGTAGTATAATTTACAGGGATGGGGTCTACGAGCAGTACTTC	CASSIIYRDGVYEQYF
.	TRBV27	TRBJ1-1	few	TGTGCCAGCAGTTTCCGGGCCCATGGAACTGAAGCTTTCTTT	CASSFRAHGTEAFF
.	TRBV20-1	TRBJ1-5	.	TGCAGTGCTAGTAACCCTGGGACGGGCAATCAGCCCCAGCATTTT	CSASNPGTGNQPQHF
.	TRBV10-3	TRBJ2-7	.	TGTGCCATCAGTGAGACGGACACCTACGAGCAGTACTTC	CAISETDTYEQYF
.	TRBV12-3/TRBV12-4	TRBJ1-1	few	TGTGCCAGCAGTTCCGCAGGGGCCGTGAATAGGTTCTTT	CASSSAGAVNRFF
.	TRBV7-2	TRBJ2-1	.	TGTGCCAGCAGCTTAGCACAGGGAGCGCGCCTGCAGTTCTTC	CASSLAQGARLQFF
.	TRBV7-2	TRBJ2-1	.	TGTGCCAGCAGCCGCGGCCCCTCTTCCTACAATGAGCAGTTCTTC	CASSRGPSSYNEQFF